This T cell receptor (beta chain) was recorded in a study of T cell responses to AZD1222 COVID-19 vaccine. Regarding the study as a whole: Spike-specific TCR repertoires showed rising breadth and depth after two AZD1222 doses. The sample set comprised mostly white British donors with more females, and clonal diversity was possibly underestimated. Vaccine-related CD4 TCRs covered spike, predominating at 160-218 and 743-854.

Points on this clone: Antigen unknown.

Germline V CDR1 and CDR2: LGHDT, YNNKEL (reference sequence). The CDR3 is made up of 14 amino acids. The germline V and J ends were trimmed by 2 bases and 4 bases, with 11 bases remaining between them. Second-dose groups at about 4 or about 12 weeks were pooled. The method was immunoSEQ multiplex PCR; TCRdb's version includes in-frame clones alone and lacks a portion of them. Of some 100,000 clones in the sample, around 87% are singletons; the top ten hold 4% to 5.5%. The source of this sequence is an adult who received the AZD1222 COVID-19 vaccine. J is TRBJ1-1 and V is TRBV3-1 (or the pseudogene TRBV3-2), with D uncertain. The sample was peripheral blood, taken 28 days after the second AZD1222 dose. The DNA of the CDR3 is TGTGCCAGCAGCCAAAGAACAAGCTCCACTGAAGCTTTCTTT. This encodes CASSQRTSSTEAFF.